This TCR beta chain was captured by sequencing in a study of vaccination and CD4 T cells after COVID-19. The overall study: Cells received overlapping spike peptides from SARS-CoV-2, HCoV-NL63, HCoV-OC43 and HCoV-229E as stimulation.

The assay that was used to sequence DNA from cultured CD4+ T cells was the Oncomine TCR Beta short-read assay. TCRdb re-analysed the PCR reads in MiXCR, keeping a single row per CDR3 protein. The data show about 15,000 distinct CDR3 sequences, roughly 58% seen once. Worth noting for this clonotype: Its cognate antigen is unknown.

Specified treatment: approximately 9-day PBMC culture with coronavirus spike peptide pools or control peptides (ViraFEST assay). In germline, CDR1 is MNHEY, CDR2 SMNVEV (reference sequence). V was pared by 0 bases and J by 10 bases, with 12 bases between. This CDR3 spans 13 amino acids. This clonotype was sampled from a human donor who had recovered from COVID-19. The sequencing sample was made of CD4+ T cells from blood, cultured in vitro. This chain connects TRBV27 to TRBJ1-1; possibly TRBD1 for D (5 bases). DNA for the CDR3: TGTGCCAGCAGTTTATCGCAGGGCCTTTTAGCTTTCTTT. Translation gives CASSLSQGLLAFF.